This entry is about one T cell receptor (beta chain). This clone has more than one count but fewer than ten. Its cognate antigen has yet to be identified. Base qualities are not provided; no much larger clone lies one nucleotide away. The source of the sample is a study of blood T cell repertoires in COVID-19 (dated by TCRdb to the early 2020s). At the level of the whole study: Collaborator samples came from the United States, Italy and Spain and covered acute and convalescent phases of COVID-19. Nearly every sample came with metadata listing a de-identified subject ID, COVID-19 status, age in years and sex. Where HLA class I and class II types were available, the types were taken from metadata supplied by the sample provider, not from assay-based typing. The dataset comprised deeply sampled blood TCRbeta repertoires from subjects exposed to, actively infected with, or recovered from COVID-19. The repertoires were released in a freely available public database intended as a resource for research on the immune response to SARS-CoV-2. The samples were drawn from two sources: the first 160 participants of the ongoing ImmuneRACE study, and fewer than 1,500 subjects contributed by 6 global collaborators. The material from the prospective study consisted of cDNA or gDNA derived from T cells, B-cell-depleted T cells, or PBMCs. Study-level results and caveats: The amount of clinical and demographic metadata varied by source and participant and was provided uncurated.

The immunoSEQ Assay, a bias-controlled multiplex PCR, was used to amplify TCRbeta CDR3 regions from genomic DNA. In the source study's methods: The number of nucleated cells in each sample was estimated from the amplification of reference gene primers within the assay. To quantify the absolute abundance of each unique TCRbeta CDR3 rearrangement, sequence reads were collapsed and filtered. For each sample, productive Simpson clonality was calculated by taking the square root of Simpson's diversity index across productive rearrangements. TCRdb retrieved this table from immuneACCESS and kept in-frame rearrangements only. Not all clones are present; in checked studies, unresolved V genes account for under half, and no reason is known for the remainder. Clone size and the V and J calls come from that table; the DNA yielded D and trimming. This sample lists about 160,000 clones; roughly 87% were detected once. In total, the top ten clones hold roughly 4% of the sample.

From the germline V gene, CDR1 is MNHEY and CDR2 is SVGEGT. Here V drops 5 bases and J drops 3 bases, and the junction holds 5 bases not matched to any gene. The CDR3 runs 14 amino acids, cysteine and phenylalanine included. Kept here is only the CDR3 DNA, which spans 42 bases and is read in frame from base 1. In the prospective study, participants were 18 to 89 years old, resided in fewer than 25 geographic areas of the United States, and were enrolled through a virtual design. In the prospective study, participants were assigned to cohorts based on the clinical history participants reported in a screening survey and a study questionnaire. Exposed participants were defined as having been in contact with someone with a PCR-confirmed or clinician-diagnosed COVID-19 case within 2 weeks of study entry. In the prospective study, whole blood, serum and a nasopharyngeal or oropharyngeal swab were collected from each participant by mobile phlebotomists. Participants in the prospective study had the option to provide additional blood draws and questionnaires over a roughly 2-month period. Before DNA extraction, prospective study blood samples were shipped either frozen or at room temperature.

Sequences were obtained from PBMCs or T cells enriched from blood (not recorded which). The receptor's source is a woman aged 40 to 49 who had been exposed to COVID-19. The chain is assembled from TRBV6-2 or TRBV6-3 and TRBJ2-7; the junction holds 9 bases that match TRBD1. The CDR3 region reads CASSGQGNFYEQYF. The nucleotide sequence is TGTGCCAGCAGTGGACAGGGGAATTTCTACGAGCAGTACTTC.